A selection of T cell receptor beta chains follows, all from one sample in a study of T cell responses to AZD1222 COVID-19 vaccine. Using immunoSEQ multiplex PCR, the repertoire was profiled, and TCRdb retains in-frame clones only, with some absent. This table has 150,000 or so clones, 88% appearing once. The starting material was peripheral blood, obtained on day 0 of AZD1222 vaccination. These receptors were obtained from an adult in good health. Each CDR3 is given with its conserved first and last residue. The order of the fields is V gene, clone size, J gene, D gene, CDR3 protein, CDR3 DNA. A D gene is named only where the DNA matches it firmly. Only part of the rows carry a size: once, few, many, or a class if the clone is expanded.

V gene: TRBV6-4
clone size: NA
J gene: TRBJ1-2
D gene: NA
CDR3 protein: CASSRRVGSGGYTF
CDR3 DNA: TGTGCCAGCAGTAGGAGGGTTGGGTCAGGAGGCTACACCTTC

V gene: TRBV6-1
clone size: NA
J gene: TRBJ2-5
D gene: TRBD2
CDR3 protein: CASSVHPGLAEETQYF
CDR3 DNA: TGTGCCAGCAGTGTGCATCCGGGACTAGCGGAAGAGACCCAGTACTTC

V gene: TRBV6-1
clone size: NA
J gene: TRBJ1-3
D gene: NA
CDR3 protein: CASSEGAAISGNTIYF
CDR3 DNA: TGTGCCAGCAGTGAGGGGGCTGCCATCTCTGGAAACACCATATATTTT

V gene: TRBV7-2
clone size: NA
J gene: TRBJ1-1
D gene: NA
CDR3 protein: CASSTGLENTEAFF
CDR3 DNA: TGTGCCAGCAGCACAGGGTTGGAGAACACTGAAGCTTTCTTT

V gene: TRBV6-6
clone size: NA
J gene: TRBJ1-1
D gene: NA
CDR3 protein: CASSYSPTYTEAFF
CDR3 DNA: TGTGCCAGCAGTTACTCTCCGACCTACACTGAAGCTTTCTTT

V gene: TRBV4-2
clone size: NA
J gene: TRBJ2-5
D gene: TRBD2
CDR3 protein: CASSQVAVLAGGIGETQYF
CDR3 DNA: TGTGCCAGCAGCCAAGTAGCAGTGCTAGCGGGAGGTATAGGGGAGACCCAGTACTTC

V gene: TRBV9
clone size: NA
J gene: TRBJ2-3
D gene: NA
CDR3 protein: CASSVTLADTQYF
CDR3 DNA: TGTGCCAGCAGCGTAACCCTAGCGGATACGCAGTATTTT

V gene: TRBV20-1
clone size: NA
J gene: TRBJ2-1
D gene: NA
CDR3 protein: CSASELALYNEQFF
CDR3 DNA: TGCAGTGCTAGTGAGCTAGCTCTCTACAATGAGCAGTTCTTC

V gene: TRBV9
clone size: NA
J gene: TRBJ1-5
D gene: NA
CDR3 protein: CASSVGQGVQPQHF
CDR3 DNA: TGTGCCAGCAGCGTAGGTCAGGGAGTTCAGCCCCAGCATTTT

V gene: TRBV24-1
clone size: NA
J gene: TRBJ2-2
D gene: TRBD2
CDR3 protein: CATILAGTTGELFF
CDR3 DNA: TGTGCCACCATTTTAGCGGGAACAACTGGGGAGCTGTTTTTT

V gene: TRBV18
clone size: NA
J gene: TRBJ1-2
D gene: NA
CDR3 protein: CASSPGQPSGYTF
CDR3 DNA: TGTGCCAGCTCACCAGGACAGCCGAGTGGCTACACCTTC

V gene: TRBV27
clone size: few
J gene: TRBJ1-1
D gene: NA
CDR3 protein: CASGGEFGREHTEAFF
CDR3 DNA: TGTGCCAGCGGAGGAGAATTTGGCAGGGAGCACACTGAAGCTTTCTTT

V gene: TRBV19
clone size: NA
J gene: TRBJ2-5
D gene: NA
CDR3 protein: CASSISSAAAEETQYF
CDR3 DNA: TGTGCCAGTAGTATAAGTTCGGCGGCAGCGGAAGAGACCCAGTACTTC

V gene: TRBV9
clone size: few
J gene: TRBJ2-1
D gene: TRBD2
CDR3 protein: CASSTWTSGRGYNEQFF
CDR3 DNA: TGTGCCAGCAGCACCTGGACTAGCGGGAGGGGGTACAATGAGCAGTTCTTC

V gene: TRBV4-2
clone size: NA
J gene: TRBJ2-5
D gene: NA
CDR3 protein: CASSQEAGVMGETQYF
CDR3 DNA: TGTGCCAGCAGCCAAGAGGCGGGCGTAATGGGGGAGACCCAGTACTTC

V gene: TRBV28
clone size: NA
J gene: TRBJ1-2
D gene: TRBD1
CDR3 protein: CASSPPGTGRNGYTF
CDR3 DNA: TGTGCCAGCAGTCCCCCCGGGACAGGGCGGAATGGCTACACCTTC

V gene: TRBV15
clone size: NA
J gene: TRBJ2-2
D gene: NA
CDR3 protein: CATSRKTARGRGHGELFF
CDR3 DNA: TGTGCCACCAGCAGAAAGACCGCCAGGGGACGAGGGCACGGGGAGCTGTTTTTT

V gene: TRBV19
clone size: NA
J gene: TRBJ1-5
D gene: TRBD1
CDR3 protein: CASLPFWTGSLSNQPQHF
CDR3 DNA: TGTGCCAGTCTGCCCTTTTGGACAGGCAGTCTTAGCAATCAGCCCCAGCATTTT

V gene: TRBV27
clone size: NA
J gene: TRBJ1-2
D gene: NA
CDR3 protein: CASTHQGGSYGYTF
CDR3 DNA: TGTGCCAGCACCCATCAAGGGGGGTCCTATGGCTACACCTTC

V gene: TRBV6-1
clone size: NA
J gene: TRBJ2-3
D gene: NA
CDR3 protein: CASSQGQAGRMHTQYF
CDR3 DNA: TGTGCCAGCAGTCAAGGCCAAGCGGGTCGGATGCATACGCAGTATTTT

V gene: TRBV6-5
clone size: NA
J gene: TRBJ2-2
D gene: NA
CDR3 protein: CASTQGSATGELFF
CDR3 DNA: TGTGCCAGCACGCAGGGATCGGCCACCGGGGAGCTGTTTTTT

V gene: TRBV2
clone size: NA
J gene: TRBJ2-2
D gene: TRBD1
CDR3 protein: CASAGTGMTGELFF
CDR3 DNA: TGTGCCAGCGCCGGGACAGGGATGACCGGGGAGCTGTTTTTT

V gene: TRBV12-3/TRBV12-4
clone size: NA
J gene: TRBJ2-7
D gene: NA
CDR3 protein: CASSPGVGEQYF
CDR3 DNA: TGTGCCAGCAGCCCAGGGGTTGGCGAGCAGTACTTC

V gene: TRBV7-9
clone size: once
J gene: TRBJ2-7
D gene: TRBD2
CDR3 protein: CASSSSGGARTEQYF
CDR3 DNA: TGTGCCAGCAGCTCCAGCGGGGGGGCGCGTACCGAGCAGTACTTC

V gene: TRBV7-2
clone size: NA
J gene: TRBJ2-4
D gene: TRBD2
CDR3 protein: CASRQAGVDIQYF
CDR3 DNA: TGTGCCAGCAGACAGGCGGGGGTAGACATTCAGTACTTC

V gene: TRBV6-2/TRBV6-3
clone size: NA
J gene: TRBJ2-7
D gene: TRBD1
CDR3 protein: CASSRTGLPEQYF
CDR3 DNA: TGTGCCAGCAGCAGGACAGGGCTACCCGAGCAGTACTTC

V gene: TRBV7-8
clone size: NA
J gene: TRBJ1-1
D gene: NA
CDR3 protein: CASNSPDALPTEAFF
CDR3 DNA: TGTGCCAGCAACTCTCCCGACGCCCTCCCCACTGAAGCTTTCTTT

V gene: TRBV2
clone size: NA
J gene: TRBJ2-2
D gene: NA
CDR3 protein: CASRGVNTGELFF
CDR3 DNA: TGTGCCAGCAGAGGGGTGAACACCGGGGAGCTGTTTTTT

V gene: TRBV19
clone size: NA
J gene: TRBJ2-2
D gene: NA
CDR3 protein: CASSMVRGDTGELFF
CDR3 DNA: TGTGCCAGTAGTATGGTTCGGGGCGACACCGGGGAGCTGTTTTTT

V gene: TRBV30
clone size: NA
J gene: TRBJ2-7
D gene: TRBD1
CDR3 protein: CACQGQGEYEQYF
CDR3 DNA: TGTGCCTGCCAGGGACAGGGGGAATACGAGCAGTACTTC

V gene: TRBV28
clone size: few
J gene: TRBJ2-1
D gene: TRBD1
CDR3 protein: CASSPTWTGSEQFF
CDR3 DNA: TGTGCCAGCAGTCCGACTTGGACAGGGAGTGAGCAGTTCTTC

V gene: TRBV9
clone size: few
J gene: TRBJ1-5
D gene: NA
CDR3 protein: CASSVEQGNQPQHF
CDR3 DNA: TGTGCCAGCAGCGTAGAACAGGGCAATCAGCCCCAGCATTTT

V gene: TRBV30
clone size: NA
J gene: TRBJ2-1
D gene: TRBD1
CDR3 protein: CAWSGDSPLGNSYNEQFF
CDR3 DNA: TGTGCCTGGTCTGGGGACAGTCCCTTAGGAAACTCCTACAATGAGCAGTTCTTC

V gene: TRBV27
clone size: NA
J gene: TRBJ1-1
D gene: NA
CDR3 protein: CASSTNTEAFF
CDR3 DNA: TGTGCCAGCAGTACGAACACTGAAGCTTTCTTT

V gene: TRBV6-5
clone size: NA
J gene: TRBJ1-1
D gene: NA
CDR3 protein: CASRHTSWGYTEAFF
CDR3 DNA: TGTGCCAGCAGGCATACATCATGGGGGTACACTGAAGCTTTCTTT

V gene: TRBV30
clone size: once
J gene: TRBJ1-5
D gene: NA
CDR3 protein: CAWSVGGSNQPQHF
CDR3 DNA: TGTGCCTGGAGTGTTGGGGGGAGCAATCAGCCCCAGCATTTT

V gene: TRBV3-1/TRBV3-2
clone size: NA
J gene: TRBJ1-1
D gene: NA
CDR3 protein: CASSLSGQLNTEAFF
CDR3 DNA: TGTGCCAGCAGCCTTTCCGGACAGCTGAACACTGAAGCTTTCTTT

V gene: TRBV5-4
clone size: NA
J gene: TRBJ2-2
D gene: NA
CDR3 protein: CASSLQVGELFF
CDR3 DNA: TGTGCCAGCAGCTTGCAGGTGGGGGAGCTGTTTTTT

V gene: TRBV6-2/TRBV6-3
clone size: few
J gene: TRBJ2-7
D gene: NA
CDR3 protein: CASSYLENYEQYF
CDR3 DNA: TGTGCCAGCAGTTACCTCGAGAACTACGAGCAGTACTTC

V gene: TRBV9
clone size: NA
J gene: TRBJ2-2
D gene: NA
CDR3 protein: CASSVAAGTGGTGELFF
CDR3 DNA: TGTGCCAGCAGCGTAGCCGCGGGAACAGGTGGCACCGGGGAGCTGTTTTTT

V gene: TRBV19
clone size: NA
J gene: TRBJ1-5
D gene: NA
CDR3 protein: CASRRQGEGNQPQHF
CDR3 DNA: TGTGCCAGCAGACGGCAGGGAGAGGGCAATCAGCCCCAGCATTTT

V gene: TRBV5-1
clone size: NA
J gene: TRBJ1-2
D gene: NA
CDR3 protein: CASSSTGAGPIGSF
CDR3 DNA: TGCGCCAGCAGCTCAACCGGTGCGGGTCCGATCGGAAGCTTC

V gene: TRBV7-2
clone size: NA
J gene: TRBJ2-3
D gene: NA
CDR3 protein: CASSLAGGLSTDTQYF
CDR3 DNA: TGTGCCAGCAGCTTAGCGGGGGGATTGAGCACAGATACGCAGTATTTT

V gene: TRBV28
clone size: NA
J gene: TRBJ2-3
D gene: NA
CDR3 protein: CASSLIGTDTQYF
CDR3 DNA: TGTGCCAGCAGTTTAATAGGTACAGATACGCAGTATTTT

V gene: TRBV7-2
clone size: NA
J gene: TRBJ2-3
D gene: NA
CDR3 protein: CASSLDRLRTQYF
CDR3 DNA: TGTGCCAGCAGCCTGGACCGCCTTCGGACGCAGTATTTT

V gene: TRBV7-2
clone size: once
J gene: TRBJ1-3
D gene: NA
CDR3 protein: CASSRSGGRAGNTIYF
CDR3 DNA: TGTGCCAGCAGCCGGTCCGGGGGGAGGGCGGGAAACACCATATATTTT

V gene: TRBV5-1
clone size: NA
J gene: TRBJ2-1
D gene: NA
CDR3 protein: CASSLEGVDEQFF
CDR3 DNA: TGCGCCAGCAGCTTGGAAGGGGTAGATGAGCAGTTCTTC

V gene: TRBV6-5
clone size: once
J gene: TRBJ2-5
D gene: TRBD2
CDR3 protein: CASSYSGTSGRFGQYF
CDR3 DNA: TGTGCCAGCAGTTACTCAGGGACTAGCGGGAGATTTGGCCAGTACTTC

V gene: TRBV7-9
clone size: NA
J gene: TRBJ2-7
D gene: NA
CDR3 protein: CASTHGGGAYEQYF
CDR3 DNA: TGTGCCAGCACCCACGGTGGCGGCGCCTACGAGCAGTACTTC

V gene: TRBV7-9
clone size: few
J gene: TRBJ2-7
D gene: TRBD1
CDR3 protein: CASSPRTGGPYEQYF
CDR3 DNA: TGTGCCAGCAGCCCCAGGACAGGGGGACCCTACGAGCAGTACTTC

V gene: TRBV9
clone size: NA
J gene: TRBJ1-2
D gene: NA
CDR3 protein: CASSVGLGPISVWGYTF
CDR3 DNA: TGTGCCAGCAGCGTAGGACTGGGCCCAATTTCTGTCTGGGGCTACACCTTC

V gene: TRBV6-5
clone size: NA
J gene: TRBJ1-1
D gene: NA
CDR3 protein: CACSGVGNTEAFF
CDR3 DNA: TGTGCCTGCAGCGGGGTCGGGAACACTGAAGCTTTCTTT

V gene: TRBV29-1
clone size: NA
J gene: TRBJ1-2
D gene: NA
CDR3 protein: CSVLGGGKRGYTF
CDR3 DNA: TGCAGCGTCCTCGGGGGGGGCAAGAGGGGCTACACCTTC

V gene: TRBV9
clone size: NA
J gene: TRBJ1-1
D gene: NA
CDR3 protein: CASSVGNLGGSTEAFF
CDR3 DNA: TGTGCCAGCAGCGTAGGAAACCTAGGGGGGAGCACTGAAGCTTTCTTT

V gene: TRBV28
clone size: NA
J gene: TRBJ1-2
D gene: NA
CDR3 protein: CASSLRASDGYTF
CDR3 DNA: TGTGCCAGCAGTTTAAGAGCCTCCGATGGCTACACCTTC

V gene: TRBV5-1
clone size: NA
J gene: TRBJ2-1
D gene: TRBD2
CDR3 protein: CASSSFRSAVGGTSGFNEQFF
CDR3 DNA: TGCGCCAGCAGCTCGTTCCGTTCGGCAGTTGGGGGGACTAGCGGCTTCAATGAGCAGTTCTTC